This T cell receptor beta chain derives from a study of T cell changes during pregnancy in multiple sclerosis. Clones were sequenced by immunoSEQ multiplex PCR, and TCRdb holds only the in-frame ones, with some missing. Of fewer than 70,000 clones listed, about 90% are singletons. Germline V gene lookup returns CDR1 SGHTA and CDR2 FQGNSA. Deletions cut 6 bases from V and 2 bases from J, with 18 bases between. The CDR3 spans 16 residues. The sample was peripheral blood, taken in the second trimester of pregnancy. The chain uses TRBV7-2 and TRBJ2-3; D remains ambiguous. The receptor was isolated from a female donor in good health, enrolled as a control in a pregnancy study. CDR3 in DNA: TGTGCCAGCAGTACCGACACTCGTGTTGCCACAGATACGCAGTATTTT. It encodes CASSTDTRVATDTQYF.